This T cell receptor beta chain was documented in a study of radiation and T cells in renal cell carcinoma. V dropped 6 bases and J dropped 6; count of bases not matched to a gene: 10. The germline V gene has CDR1 SQVTM and CDR2 ANQGSEA. CDR3 length: 13 residues. Time point given: baseline pretreatment blood. Sample treatment: 15 Gy SBRT to primary tumor, nephrectomy 4 weeks later. Data came from immunoSEQ multiplex PCR; TCRdb stores just in-frame clones and leaves some out. The sample lists tens of thousands of clones, 65% to 80% occurring once. This specimen consisted of blood, obtained from a patient whose treatment included radiotherapy and nephrectomy. The receptor's source is a man aged 55 to 70 with renal cell carcinoma. The V call is TRBV29-1, the J call TRBJ1-2, with 7 nucleotides matching TRBD1. In DNA form, the CDR3 reads TGCAGCGTGGGCCACAGGGGTACGGATGGCTACACCTTC. Translating gives CSVGHRGTDGYTF. The variable domain in full, completed from reference TRBV29-1 and TRBJ1-2, reads SAVISQKPSRDICQRGTSLTIQCQVDSQVTMMFWYRQQPGQSLTLIATANQGSEATYESGFVIDKFPISRPNLTFSTLTVSNMSPEDSSIYLCSVGHRGTDGYTFGSGTRLTVV.